In its sample, the clone carrying this T cell receptor beta chain was seen many times. This CDR3 has 14 residues. The germline V gene encodes CDR1 MNHNY and CDR2 SVGAGI (reference sequence). J gave up 5 bases and V 0 bases, and 3 bases lay outside the gene matches. Each CDR3 protein gets one entry after TCRdb re-called the reads with MiXCR. The sample lists around 450,000 distinct CDR3 sequences; 10% to 12% were seen once. These data belong to a study of T cell repertoires in cytomegalovirus infection. The clonotype comes from a human donor in good health (CMV status not recorded). Some clones in this sample may be carry-over from other donors' samples. Sequencing was carried out using PBMCs. This chain joins TRBV6-6 and TRBJ1-1; the match to TRBD1 covers 7 bases. As DNA, the CDR3 is TGTGCCAGCAGTTACTCGGAGGGGGCGACTGAAGCTTTCTTT. It encodes CASSYSEGATEAFF.